This T cell receptor beta chain is from a study of cytomegalovirus exposure and HLA in healthy donors. Points from the study as a whole: Reportedly, cytomegalovirus status was diagnosed with high sensitivity and specificity. Roughly uniform depth of sequencing across donors was assumed in presence/absence analyses. More than 150 TCR beta chains were listed as cytomegalovirus-associated. Productive status was seen about 90% or about 30% of the time for most TCR beta V segments in an earlier analysis.

The study ran its PCR with 60 Vbeta and 13 Jbeta primers. The protocol was immunoSEQ multiplex PCR, while the TCRdb copy is restricted to in-frame clones and leaves out a portion. The sample has fewer than 200,000 clones, about 80% seen once. Notes on this clone: Its target is not known.

CDR1 is GTSNPN and CDR2 is SVGIG in the germline V gene (reference sequence). V was cut by 2 bases and J by 0 bases, with 10 bases left in between. This CDR3 contains 15 residues. The chain employs TRBV30 and TRBJ1-4; D remains ambiguous. What was sequenced was PBMCs. The receptor was derived from a boy between 10 and 17 years old in good health and CMV-seronegative. CDR3 bases: TGTGCCTGGAGTTTCCGTATAGCAACTAATGAAAAACTGTTTTTT. As protein: CAWSFRIATNEKLFF.